Presented here are 18 T cell receptor beta chains from one specimen sequenced in a study of patients and donors after allogeneic stem cell transplantation (dated by TCRdb to 2018 to 2021). Library preparation was by RT-PCR. The instrument given in TCRdb is NextSeq 550. TCRdb reprocessing: public reads trimmed at Q25 with fastp, clones called with MiXCR, in-frame beta chains kept. Each entry merges the rows of one CDR3 protein and shows their most common DNA and genes. The sample has fewer than 60,000 distinct CDR3 sequences on record, roughly 13% of them singletons. The ten biggest clones cover approximately 32% of the sample. The sequencing input was blood, either unsorted or a sorted T cell fraction (not recorded which). All receptors derive from a human donor who was either an allogeneic HSCT recipient or a stem cell or donor lymphocyte infusion donor (not recorded which). It is not recorded whose cells these are; they may come from a transplant donor.

A note on this clonotype: A much bigger clone sits one base away, suggesting this may be a read error. The chain recombines TRBV5-6 with TRBJ1-2, with 8 bases matching TRBD1. CDR1 is SGHDT and CDR2 is YYEEEE in the germline V gene. The CDR3 totals 14 residues. The CDR3 here is CASSLGQGHYAYTF. The CDR3 nucleotides read TGTGCCAGCAGCTTGGGACAGGGGCACTATGCCTACACCTTC.

The sample holds many counts of this clonotype. The CDR3 region is CASSLGTGGWGSYNEQFF. For the CDR3, the DNA is TGTGCCAGCAGTTTAGGGACAGGGGGTTGGGGCTCCTACAATGAGCAGTTCTTC. The chain recombines TRBV27 with TRBJ2-1; 11 positions match TRBD1. Germline V CDR1 and CDR2: MNHEY, SMNVEV (reference sequence). The CDR3 totals 18 residues. J was trimmed by 0 bases and V by 2 bases; bases with no gene match: 6.

This clonotype showed up just a few times. The gene calls are TRBV2 and TRBJ1-1; TRBD1 is a possible D gene (6 bases). The germline V gene encodes CDR1 SNHLY and CDR2 FYNNEI. The CDR3 runs to 13 residues. Deletions cut 6 bases from V and 3 bases from J, with 11 bases between. The CDR3 coding sequence is TGTGCCAGCAGGAATTCAGGGGACACTGAAGCTTTCTTT. This codes for CASRNSGDTEAFF.

This clonotype turned up a few times. CDR3 loop: CASSLTLGPYEQYF. DNA of the CDR3: TGCGCCAGCAGCTTGACTTTGGGACCGTACGAGCAGTACTTC. This chain uses TRBV5-1 with TRBJ2-7; D assignment may be TRBD1 or TRBD2 (5 bases each). Germline V lookup: CDR1 SGHRS, CDR2 YFSETQ. This CDR3 is 14 amino acids long. Between the trimmed V and J ends, which lost 1 base and 4 bases, there was a span of 12 bases.

This clonotype was counted only a few times. The gene calls are TRBV9 and TRBJ1-4, with TRBD1 identical over 7 bases. The CDR3 is made up of 16 amino acids. With 3 bases clipped from V and 5 bases from J, the junction kept 10 bases outside the gene matches. The V gene's germline CDR1 is SGDLS and CDR2 YYNGEE. CDR3 sequence reads: CASSDPTGVKNEKLFF. In nucleotides, the CDR3 is TGTGCCAGCAGCGATCCCACAGGGGTAAAGAATGAAAAACTGTTTTTT. Full variable domain (remainder filled in from reference TRBV9 and TRBJ1-4): DSGVTQTPKHLITATGQRVTLRCSPRSGDLSVYWYQQSLDQGLQFLIQYYNGEERAKGNILERFSAQQFPDLHSELNLSSLELGDSALYFCASSDPTGVKNEKLFFGSGTQLSVL.

This clonotype was picked up a small number of times. The chain uses TRBV10-3 and TRBJ1-6; 10 bases match TRBD1. CDR1 and CDR2 (germline): ENHRY, SYGVKD. The CDR3 is 14 amino acids. J was trimmed by 10 bases and V by 7 bases; bases with no gene match: 7. CDR3 amino acids: CAINPTGGLSPLHF. Written as DNA, the CDR3 is TGTGCCATCAACCCGACAGGGGGCTTATCACCCCTCCACTTT.

The rearrangement uses TRBV6-5 and TRBJ1-4; possibly TRBD1 for D (5 bases). This CDR3 spans 14 amino acids. Germline V lookup: CDR1 MNHEY, CDR2 SVGAGI. V was trimmed by 2 bases and J by 3 bases, leaving 7 bases between them. CDR3 region: CASSYGGANEKLFF. The CDR3 DNA reads as TGTGCCAGCAGTTACGGGGGAGCTAATGAAAAACTGTTTTTT.

A few counts support this clonotype. The chain combines TRBV20-1 with TRBJ2-4; D perhaps matches TRBD1 (5 bases). The CDR3 has 13 amino acids. The V end lost 6 bases, the J end lost 2 bases, and 11 bases lay between the germline ends. In germline, CDR1 is DFQATT, CDR2 SNEGSKA (reference sequence). CDR3 in DNA: TGCAGTGCCCCCCCAGGGCCCAAAAACATTCAGTACTTC. It yields the protein CSAPPGPKNIQYF.

This clonotype was seen a few times. This chain connects TRBV12-3 or TRBV12-4 to TRBJ2-1, with D tentatively TRBD2 (5 bases). Trimming shortened V by 6 bases and J by 8 bases, and 23 bases separated the two germline ends. The CDR3 consists of 16 residues. The CDR3 region is CASSPLERSWSDEQFF. As DNA, the CDR3 is TGTGCCAGCAGCCCACTGGAGCGGTCGTGGTCCGATGAGCAGTTCTTC.

This clonotype was found many times. The chain has TRBV6-1 and TRBJ1-1; D is ambiguous. Germline CDR1 reads MNHNS; CDR2 reads SASEGT. With 5 bases removed from V and 0 bases from J, the gap between germline ends came to 7 bases. The CDR3 has 13 residues. The CDR3 nucleotides read TGTGCCAGCAGTAAAACAGTGAACACTGAAGCTTTCTTT. It yields the protein CASSKTVNTEAFF.

This clonotype was counted ten times or more. The J gene is TRBJ2-2, the V gene TRBV5-6, with D tentatively TRBD2 (5 bases). Germline CDR1 and CDR2: SGHDT and YYEEEE. With 0 bases removed from V and 4 bases from J, the gap between germline ends came to 10 bases. The CDR3 covers 15 residues. CDR3 region: CASSLVASGTGELFF. The CDR3 nucleotides read TGTGCCAGCAGCTTGGTCGCCAGCGGCACCGGGGAGCTGTTTTTT.

There are many counts of this clonotype. The chain links TRBV6-4 to TRBJ2-2; the match to TRBD2 covers 9 bases. The CDR3 runs to 15 residues. V lost 5 bases to trimming and J lost 4 bases; unmatched junction nucleotides: 5. Germline V lookup: CDR1 MRHNA, CDR2 SNTAGT. In DNA, the CDR3 is TGTGCCAGCAGTACTGGACTAGCGATCACCGGGGAGCTGTTTTTT. Translated: CASSTGLAITGELFF.

At least ten counts were recorded for this clonotype. The V call is TRBV12-3 or TRBV12-4, the J call TRBJ1-3; D may be TRBD1 (6 bases). Trimming took 6 bases from V and 3 from J, leaving 15 bases between them. The CDR3 loop spans 15 amino acids. CDR3 sequence (DNA): TGTGCCAGCAGCTACGCAGCAGGGGTTGGAAACACCATATATTTT. It is translated as CASSYAAGVGNTIYF.

The chain recombines TRBV5-1 with TRBJ2-1; no reliable D call. Trimming took off 0 bases at V and 4 bases at J, with 5 bases between the two ends. Germline lookup yields CDR1 SGHRS and CDR2 YFSETQ. The CDR3 is 13 residues long. CDR3 bases: TGCGCCAGCAGCTTGGATATATACAATGAGCAGTTCTTC. As protein: CASSLDIYNEQFF.

This clonotype turned up a few times. This chain uses TRBV6-1 with TRBJ2-1, with 7 bases identical to TRBD2. V dropped 6 bases and J dropped 8; count of bases not matched to a gene: 13. In germline, CDR1 is MNHNS, CDR2 SASEGT. CDR3 size: 15 residues. Written as DNA, the CDR3 is TGTGCCAGCAGGAGACTAGCCGGAAGAGCGGATGAGCAGTTCTTC. The encoded protein is CASRRLAGRADEQFF.

In the case of this clonotype: A read error is possible here, since a much larger clone lies one base away. The chain recombines TRBV12-3 or TRBV12-4 with TRBJ1-2; maybe TRBD1 (5 bases). The CDR3 has 15 residues. CDR3: CASSLSRVPNHGYTF. The DNA of the CDR3 is TGTGCCAGCAGTTTATCCAGGGTCCCTAACCATGGCTACACCTTC.

This clonotype was found many times. The rearrangement joins TRBV20-1 to TRBJ1-6; 8 bases line up with TRBD1. The CDR3 spans 14 residues. Looked up from germline, CDR1 is DFQATT and CDR2 is SNEGSKA (reference sequence). J was trimmed by 14 bases and V by 3 bases; bases with no gene match: 12. The CDR3 bases are TGCAGTGCTAGGGGGGGACAGGAAACCCAAACCCTCCACTTT. Translated: CSARGGQETQTLHF.

This chain uses TRBV25-1 with TRBJ1-4, with D unresolved. This CDR3 has 17 amino acids. Germline V CDR1 and CDR2: MGHDK, SYGVNS. V was clipped by 5 bases and J by 0 bases, with 16 bases between them. The DNA for the CDR3 is TGTGCCAGCAGTTCGGTGAGGCAGACCACAACTAATGAAAAACTGTTTTTT. This codes for CASSSVRQTTTNEKLFF.